This TCR beta chain was documented in a study of blood T cells in healthy people across ages. Study conclusions and caveats: In the absence of known donor CMV status, changes in expanded clonotypes were possibly confounded.

Primers used in a second PCR of about 6 to 11 cycles were a sample-barcoded 5' primer and a J-beta primer mix. The yield of each sample was at least 3 million CDR3-containing paired-end reads. One entry per CDR3 protein, called by TCRdb with MiXCR from the 5' RACE reads. The table shows some 640,000 distinct CDR3 sequences, with about 28% occurring only once. The CDR3 runs to 15 residues. This clonotype appeared a few times. Its antigen is unknown. The donors, all healthy, were Caucasians living in Russia, aged about 6 to 100. The sample, approximately 10 milliliters of peripheral blood, was drawn from each donor.

The genes are TRBV12-3 or TRBV12-4 and TRBJ2-5; D not certain. The J call may not be correct, given that the DNA end is closer to TRBJ2-7. The sample comprised blood. The sequence came from a woman of 80 years or more in good health. The CDR3 DNA sequence: TGTGCCAGCAGTGAGGTCAGCAGGAATGCGCGCGAGCAGTACTTC. Protein: CASSEVSRNAREQYF.